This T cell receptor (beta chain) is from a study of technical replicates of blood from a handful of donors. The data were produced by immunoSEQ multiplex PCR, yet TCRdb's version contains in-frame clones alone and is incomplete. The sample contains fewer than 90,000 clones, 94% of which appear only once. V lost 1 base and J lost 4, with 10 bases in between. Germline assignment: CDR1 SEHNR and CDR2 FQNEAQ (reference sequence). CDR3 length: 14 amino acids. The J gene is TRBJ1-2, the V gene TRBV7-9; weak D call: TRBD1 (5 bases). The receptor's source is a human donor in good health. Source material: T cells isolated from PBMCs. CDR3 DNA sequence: TGTGCCAGCAGCTTAGAGGGACTCCTCTATGGCTACACCTTC. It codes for CASSLEGLLYGYTF.